The 5 T cell receptor beta chains reported below all come from one sample, sequenced in a study of blood T cell repertoires in COVID-19. Only in-frame clones appear in the TCRdb table, and some are missing; sequencing was by immunoSEQ multiplex PCR. The sample has about 310,000 clones, nearly 90% seen once. The source material was peripheral blood. Receptors originate from a woman aged 40 to 49 with COVID-19, enrolled during active disease.

V is TRBV27 and J is TRBJ1-2, with D perhaps TRBD1 (6 bases). Trimming cost V 5 bases and J 1 base, with 8 bases left between them. Per germline, CDR1 MNHEY and CDR2 SMNVEV (reference sequence). The CDR3 runs 13 residues. The CDR3 DNA follows: TGTGCCAGCAGTCAGGGGTTTAACTATGGCTACACCTTC. Translated, it gives CASSQGFNYGYTF.

The chain joins TRBV24-1 to TRBJ1-1; D remains unclear. Germline lookup yields CDR1 KGHDR and CDR2 SFDVKD. Trimming removed 5 bases at V and 7 bases at J, with 10 bases between. The CDR3 loop spans 12 amino acids. This CDR3 reads CATSGAPDEAFF. In DNA, the CDR3 is TGTGCCACCAGTGGGGCGCCAGATGAAGCTTTCTTT.

The CDR3 nucleotides read TGTGCCAGCTCACCACGCCAGGGGGGCAATCAGCCCCAGCATTTT. It codes for CASSPRQGGNQPQHF. This rearrangement joins TRBV18 to TRBJ1-5; 7 bases match TRBD1. V lost 1 base and J lost 2; bases outside the gene matches: 2. CDR3 length: 15 amino acids. CDR1 and CDR2 (germline): KGHSH, LQKENI.

The rearrangement uses TRBV12-3 or TRBV12-4 and TRBJ2-3, with D maybe TRBD1 (5 bases). CDR3 length: 12 amino acids. Between the trimmed V and J ends, which lost 8 bases and 7 bases, there was a span of 13 bases. CDR3 region: CASSLGVHTQYF. In nucleotides, the CDR3 is TGTGCCAGCTCCCTAGGGGTTCATACGCAGTATTTT.

This clone was counted a few times. The chain joins TRBV19 to TRBJ1-1, with 7 bases lining up with TRBD1. Germline V lookup: CDR1 LNHDA, CDR2 SQIVND (reference sequence). The CDR3 is 15 residues long. With V trimmed by 0 bases and J by 8 bases, 9 bases remained unmatched. The CDR3 DNA reads as TGTGCCAGTAGTATAGACCCCCCCGGGACAGAAGAAGCTTTCTTT. Protein: CASSIDPPGTEEAFF.